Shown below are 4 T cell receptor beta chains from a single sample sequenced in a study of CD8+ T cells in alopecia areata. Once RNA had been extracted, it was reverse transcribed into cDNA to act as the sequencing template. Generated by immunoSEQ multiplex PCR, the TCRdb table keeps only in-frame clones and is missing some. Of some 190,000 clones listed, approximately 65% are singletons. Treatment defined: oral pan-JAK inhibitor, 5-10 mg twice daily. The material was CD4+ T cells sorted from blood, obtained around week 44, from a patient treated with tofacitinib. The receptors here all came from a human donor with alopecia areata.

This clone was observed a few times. The CDR3 protein is CATSRDPGITDTQYF. CDR3 coding DNA: TGTGCCACCAGCAGAGATCCGGGGATCACAGATACGCAGTATTTT. The rearrangement links TRBV15 to TRBJ2-3, with a possible D match to TRBD2 (5 bases). This CDR3 contains 15 residues. V lost 0 bases, J lost 2 bases, and 9 bases lay in between. Germline V gives CDR1 LNHNV, CDR2 YYDKDF (reference sequence).

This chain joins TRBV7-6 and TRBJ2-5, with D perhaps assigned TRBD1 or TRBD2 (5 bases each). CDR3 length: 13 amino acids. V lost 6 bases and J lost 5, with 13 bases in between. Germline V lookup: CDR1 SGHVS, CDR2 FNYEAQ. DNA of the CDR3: TGTGCCAGCAGTTCCAGGGACGGGGAGACCCAGTACTTC. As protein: CASSSRDGETQYF.

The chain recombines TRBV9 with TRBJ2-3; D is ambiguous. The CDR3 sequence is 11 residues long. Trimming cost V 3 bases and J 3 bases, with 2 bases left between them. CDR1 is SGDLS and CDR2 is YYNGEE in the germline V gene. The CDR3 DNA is TGTGCCAGCAGCGCGACAGATACGCAGTATTTT. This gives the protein CASSATDTQYF.

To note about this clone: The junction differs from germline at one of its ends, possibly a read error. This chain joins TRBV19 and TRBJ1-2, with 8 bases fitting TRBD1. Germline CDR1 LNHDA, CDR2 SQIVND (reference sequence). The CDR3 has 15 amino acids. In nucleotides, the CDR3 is TGTGTCAGTAGTAGTGCAGGGGGCTGGAACTATGGCTACACCTTC. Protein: CVSSSAGGWNYGYTF.